Presented here are 15 T cell receptor beta chains from one specimen sequenced in a study of cytomegalovirus exposure and HLA in healthy donors. The PCR employed 60 Vbeta primers together with 13 Jbeta primers. The assay was immunoSEQ multiplex PCR, and TCRdb's table has in-frame clones only and misses some. The sample records approximately 150,000 clones, roughly 78% being singletons. Sequences were obtained from PBMCs. The receptors were sampled from a man aged 35 to 55 in good health and CMV-seronegative.

This chain uses TRBV5-4 with TRBJ2-2; 7 nucleotides match TRBD2. The CDR3 loop spans 16 amino acids. V lost 0 bases to trimming and J lost 2 bases; unmatched junction nucleotides: 4. Germline loops: CDR1 SGHNT, CDR2 YYREEE (reference sequence). The CDR3 region is CASSLVGGSNTGELFF. CDR3 bases: TGTGCCAGCAGCTTGGTGGGGGGGTCCAACACCGGGGAGCTGTTTTTT. Together with reference TRBV5-4 and TRBJ2-2, the CDR3 gives the full variable domain: ETGVTQSPTHLIKTRGQQVTLRCSSQSGHNTVSWYQQALGQGPQFIFQYYREEENGRGNFPPRFSGLQFPNYSSELNVNALELDDSALYLCASSLVGGSNTGELFFGEGSRLTVL.

The chain carries TRBV5-1 and TRBJ2-5; D call uncertain. This CDR3 has 14 residues. The germline CDR1 and CDR2 sequences are SGHRS and YFSETQ. Trimming took off 0 bases at V and 3 bases at J, with 9 bases between the two ends. The CDR3 reads CASSLGPSEETQYF. DNA for the CDR3: TGCGCCAGCAGCTTGGGGCCCTCAGAAGAGACCCAGTACTTC.

The chain uses TRBV7-2 and TRBJ2-7; 8 nucleotides align to TRBD2. V shed 5 bases, J shed 5 bases, and the junction held 17 bases outside the gene matches. This CDR3 comprises 17 residues. Germline V lookup: CDR1 SGHTA, CDR2 FQGNSA. This CDR3 reads CASSPGGTSGSIHEQYF. CDR3 nucleotide sequence: TGTGCCAGCAGCCCTGGGGGTACGAGCGGGAGCATCCACGAGCAGTACTTC.

The chain employs TRBV11-2 and TRBJ2-1; D ambiguous. The germline gives CDR1 SGHAT, CDR2 FQNNGV. The CDR3 extends over 15 amino acids. Trimming left V 1 base short and J 0 bases short, with 7 bases between. Written as DNA, the CDR3 is TGTGCCAGCAGCTTAGTAGCCGGCTCCTACAATGAGCAGTTCTTC. Translated: CASSLVAGSYNEQFF.

The chain uses TRBV5-1 and TRBJ2-1; 7 bases align to TRBD2. Germline values: CDR1 SGHRS, CDR2 YFSETQ. CDR3 length: 15 amino acids. The V gene end was trimmed by 2 bases and the J gene end by 5 bases; junction bases not matched to a gene: 7. CDR3 sequence reads: CASSFGLAAHNEQFF. In DNA, the CDR3 is TGCGCCAGCAGCTTCGGGCTAGCGGCTCACAATGAGCAGTTCTTC. The entire variable domain, with the rest obtained from reference TRBV5-1 and TRBJ2-1, is as follows: KAGVTQTPRYLIKTRGQQVTLSCSPISGHRSVSWYQQTPGQGLQFLFEYFSETQRNKGNFPGRFSGRQFSNSRSEMNVSTLELGDSALYLCASSFGLAAHNEQFFGPGTRLTVL.

The CDR3 DNA sequence: TGCGCCAGCAGCCCGCGCCCAGGGGGTAGGTCGGAAGGCTACACCTTC. Its protein is CASSPRPGGRSEGYTF. This chain uses TRBV5-1 with TRBJ1-2, with 7 bases matching TRBD1. V was clipped by 4 bases and J by 8 bases; unmatched bases: 17. CDR1 is SGHRS and CDR2 is YFSETQ in the germline V gene. CDR3 size: 16 residues. The entire variable domain, with the rest obtained from reference TRBV5-1 and TRBJ1-2, is as follows: KAGVTQTPRYLIKTRGQQVTLSCSPISGHRSVSWYQQTPGQGLQFLFEYFSETQRNKGNFPGRFSGRQFSNSRSEMNVSTLELGDSALYLCASSPRPGGRSEGYTFGSGTRLTVV.

Note on this clone: This sample includes further DNA sequences coding for the same CDR3. The chain uses TRBV28 and TRBJ1-5; tentative D call: TRBD1 (5 bases). The germline V gene has CDR1 MDHEN and CDR2 SYDVKM. The CDR3 loop spans 14 amino acids. Trimming stripped 6 bases from V and 7 bases from J, with 16 bases between. This CDR3 is CASRGHLISQPQHF. The CDR3 region has the DNA TGTGCCAGCAGGGGGCACTTAATAAGCCAGCCCCAGCATTTT. The whole variable domain, remainder taken from reference TRBV28 and TRBJ1-5, is DVKVTQSSRYLVKRTGEKVFLECVQDMDHENMFWYRQDPGLGLRLIYFSYDVKMKEKGDIPEGYSVSREKKERFSLILESASTNQTSMYLCASRGHLISQPQHFGDGTRLSIL.

The chain's CDR3 is CASSVGGRLEPQHF. In DNA form, the CDR3 reads TGTGCCAGCAGCGTAGGGGGGCGTCTAGAGCCCCAGCATTTT. This chain links TRBV9 with TRBJ1-5; tentative D call: TRBD1 (6 bases). This CDR3 has 14 amino acids. Germline V gives CDR1 SGDLS, CDR2 YYNGEE. V lost 0 bases to trimming and J lost 8 bases, with 12 bases between them.

V gene TRBV19 combines with J gene TRBJ2-7, with TRBD2 matching over 8 bases. Germline CDR1 LNHDA, CDR2 SQIVND (reference sequence). The CDR3 is made up of 17 amino acids. V shed 2 bases, J shed 6 bases, and the junction held 15 bases outside the gene matches. The CDR3 spells CASSIQNNPGLGIEQYF. The CDR3, as DNA: TGTGCCAGTAGTATACAGAACAATCCGGGACTAGGCATCGAGCAGTACTTC.

This clone was observed a few times. V gene TRBV29-1 combines with J gene TRBJ2-7; a possible D gene is TRBD1 (5 bases). V was clipped by 4 bases and J by 2 bases, with 9 bases between them. Germline loops: CDR1 SQVTM, CDR2 ANQGSEA. The length of the CDR3 is 12 residues. The CDR3 coding sequence is TGCAGCGTTGTTGAGGACACCTACGAGCAGTACTTC. This sequence encodes CSVVEDTYEQYF.

Remarks on this clone: At one end the junction does not follow the germline gene, possibly because of a read error. V usage is TRBV7-9 and J usage is TRBJ2-7; TRBD2 matches 15 bases. CDR3 length: 18 amino acids. Germline-derived CDR1 and CDR2 are SEHNR and FQNEAQ (reference sequence). CDR3 DNA: TGTTCCAGCAGCTTTCTGGTCGGGGGACTAGCGGGAGGAGACGAGCAGTACTTC. Translating it yields CSSSFLVGGLAGGDEQYF.

This rearrangement joins TRBV6-5 to TRBJ2-1; unclear D gene. The V and J ends lost 5 bases and 0 bases respectively, with 8 bases between them. Germline V gene lookup returns CDR1 MNHEY and CDR2 SVGAGI. The CDR3 runs 14 residues. The CDR3 region is CASSPRGSYNEQFF. The DNA of the CDR3 is TGTGCCAGCAGTCCCCGCGGCTCCTACAATGAGCAGTTCTTC.

This clone has just one count. This chain links TRBV5-1 with TRBJ2-6; possibly TRBD2 for D (5 bases). The germline V gene encodes CDR1 SGHRS and CDR2 YFSETQ. V lost 0 bases to trimming and J lost 0 bases, with 10 bases between them. CDR3 length equals 17 residues. The CDR3 DNA sequence: TGCGCCAGCAGCTTGGCCGGGGTTCGCTCTGGGGCCAACGTCCTGACTTTC. As protein: CASSLAGVRSGANVLTF.

V is TRBV5-1 and J is TRBJ1-4, with D hard to call. The CDR3 has 14 residues. V lost 4 bases, J lost 8 bases, and 15 bases lay in between. CDR1 SGHRS and CDR2 YFSETQ come from the germline V gene. DNA for the CDR3: TGCGCCAGCAGCACAGAGAGTTTTAGAGAAAAACTGTTTTTT. Amino acid sequence: CASSTESFREKLFF.

The chain has TRBV14 and TRBJ2-2; D is ambiguous. The V gene's germline CDR1 is SGHDN and CDR2 FVKESK. This CDR3 is 15 amino acids long. The V and J ends lost 4 bases and 5 bases respectively, with 14 bases between them. The CDR3 loop reads CASSLAPTETGELFF. CDR3 bases: TGTGCCAGCAGCCTTGCCCCAACTGAGACCGGGGAGCTGTTTTTT.